This entry describes one TCR beta chain. This sample is part of a study of regulatory T cells in long-lasting Graves disease. Arm-PCR of CDR3 regions with iRepertoire HTBI primers generated TCR beta libraries. TCRdb reprocessed the multiplex PCR reads with MiXCR, giving one entry per CDR3 protein. Of roughly 500,000 distinct CDR3 sequences listed, approximately 13% were seen once; the top ten hold roughly 10%. This sample's time point: newly diagnosed GD, antithyroid drugs for less than 3 months. The TCR library was made from RNA that had been extracted from PBMCs in TRIzol. The germline CDR1 and CDR2 sequences are SGHTA and FQGNSA. CDR3 size: 15 residues. After removal of 3 bases from V and 3 bases from J, the junction contained 6 bases not matched to a gene. These data were also filed under a second study, of T cells in Graves' hyperthyroidism and ophthalmopathy. That report notes: Exclusions: uncontrolled infection, other autoimmune disease, pregnancy, lactation. The blood repertoire included most of the expanded thyroid clonotypes above 0.001. The authors' 13 V-J model separated ophthalmopathy from stable hyperthyroidism.

This specimen was peripheral blood mononuclear cells (PBMCs), taken at new diagnosis, from a patient treated with antithyroid drugs. This clonotype originated in a man under 40 with Graves disease. This sequence joins TRBV7-2 and TRBJ1-1, with 8 bases aligning to TRBD1. For the CDR3, the DNA is TGTGCCAGCAGCTTCTGGACAGGGAGCGACACTGAAGCTTTCTTT. Protein product: CASSFWTGSDTEAFF.